Sequencing of this T cell receptor beta chain was carried out in a study of blood T cell repertoires in COVID-19. Germline loops: CDR1 MNHEY, CDR2 SVGAGI. The CDR3 totals 11 residues. Trimming left V 7 bases short and J 3 bases short, with 4 bases between. Assay: immunoSEQ multiplex PCR; the TCRdb copy retains only in-frame clones and omits some. The sample shows a few hundred thousand clones, around 87% of them seen only once. The rearrangement uses TRBV6-5 and TRBJ2-1; D unclear. The sample comprised PBMCs or T cells enriched from blood (not recorded which). The clonotype was recovered from a middle-aged man in a cohort exposed to, infected with or recovered from COVID-19 (not recorded which). The CDR3 DNA reads as TGTGCCAGCACCTACTACAATGAGCAGTTCTTC. Its protein product is CASTYYNEQFF.